This T cell receptor (beta chain) was obtained from a study of shared clonotypes between healthy human individuals. General study findings and limits: Naive subsets tended to show greater estimated richness than memory subsets. The naive CD4 repertoires of several donors were compared, and around 5% of clonotypes were shared. How much donors shared clonotypes was expected to be affected by sequencing depth.

Assay used: immunoSEQ multiplex PCR; TCRdb lists only in-frame clones, some missing. The sample has approximately 1,000,000 clones, 70% to 80% seen once; the top ten hold approximately 0.5%. Comment on this clone: The antigen is not known.

Naive CD45RA+ and memory CD45RA-negative subsets were split from CD4+ cells. The CDR3 consists of 11 residues. V gave up 7 bases and J gave up 4 bases, with 7 bases separating them. Germline values: CDR1 SNHLY, CDR2 FYNNEI. The origin of this receptor is a man younger than 30 in good health. Some clones in this sample may be carry-over from other donors' samples. The rearrangement links TRBV2 to TRBJ1-2; the D is unclear. Sequences were obtained from memory CD4+ T cells from PBMCs. Subset of the sample: CD45RA-negative fraction. This CDR3 is CASTAFYGYTF. In nucleotides, the CDR3 is TGTGCCAGCACGGCATTCTATGGCTACACCTTC.